Below are 17 T cell receptor beta chains sequenced from a single sample in a study of blood T cells in healthy people across ages. The authors ran a second PCR of 7 to 11 cycles using a sample-barcoded 5' primer and a J-beta primer mix. Each CDR3 protein is one row after TCRdb ran MiXCR on the 5' RACE reads. The sample lists around 1,500,000 distinct CDR3 sequences; 42% were seen once. Input material: blood. The source of these receptors is a woman aged 18-29 years in good health.

The genes are TRBV30 and TRBJ2-3; possible D gene TRBD1, 5 bases. Germline loops: CDR1 GTSNPN, CDR2 SVGIG (reference sequence). The CDR3 spans 13 residues. Trimming took 7 bases from V and 5 from J, leaving 16 bases between them. This chain's CDR3 is CASRVLVEDTQYF. In nucleotides, the CDR3 is TGTGCCTCCAGGGTGCTAGTCGAAGATACGCAGTATTTT.

This clonotype has just a few counts. The CDR3 loop is CASRSGGPSTDTQYF. CDR3 DNA: TGTGCCAGCAGGTCTGGAGGCCCTAGCACAGATACGCAGTATTTT. This sequence joins TRBV7-2 and TRBJ2-3, with a possible D match to TRBD2 (5 bases). Germline V gene sequence: CDR1 SGHTA, CDR2 FQGNSA. The CDR3 has 15 residues. V gave up 6 bases and J gave up 0 bases, with 13 bases separating them.

This clonotype occurred once. This rearrangement joins TRBV4-1 to TRBJ2-1; tentatively, D is TRBD1 (6 bases). Germline assignment: CDR1 MGHRA and CDR2 YSYEKL. The CDR3 spans 15 residues. The V end lost 4 bases, the J end lost 10 bases, and 20 bases lay between the germline ends. The CDR3 bases are TGCGCCAGCAGCCCCGAGGACAGCCTTATCTACGAGCAGTTCTTC. Translation gives CASSPEDSLIYEQFF.

The chain is built from TRBV20-1 and TRBJ1-5; 8 nucleotides agree with TRBD1. J lost 1 base, V lost 5 bases, and 10 bases had no gene match. Germline assignment: CDR1 DFQATT and CDR2 SNEGSKA (reference sequence). This CDR3 is 16 amino acids long. Here the CDR3 DNA reads TGCAGTGCTTGGATAGGACAGGGTATCAGCAATCAGCCCCAGCATTTT. Its translation: CSAWIGQGISNQPQHF.

In this sample, this clonotype turned up a few times. This CDR3 reads CSVATGTGGNNQPQHF. The CDR3 region has the DNA TGCAGCGTCGCTACCGGGACAGGGGGCAACAATCAGCCCCAGCATTTT. This chain uses TRBV29-1 with TRBJ1-5; 12 positions agree with TRBD1. Trimming removed 6 bases from V and 3 bases from J; junction bases left unmatched: 9. The germline gives CDR1 SQVTM, CDR2 ANQGSEA. This CDR3 contains 16 residues.

V and J are TRBV4-1 and TRBJ2-3; 9 positions agree with TRBD2. This CDR3 region has 19 residues. Germline-derived CDR1 and CDR2 are MGHRA and YSYEKL. The ends lost 0 bases at V and 2 bases at J; junction bases unmatched: 12. CDR3 residues: CASSQDPRASGINTDTQYF. CDR3 DNA sequence: TGCGCCAGCAGCCAAGATCCCAGGGCTAGCGGGATAAACACAGATACGCAGTATTTT.

The chain links TRBV18 to TRBJ1-5; tentatively, D is TRBD1 (6 bases). Germline-derived CDR1 and CDR2 are KGHSH and LQKENI. CDR3 length: 13 residues. Between the trimmed V and J ends, which lost 3 bases and 5 bases, there was a span of 8 bases. The CDR3 nucleotides are TGTGCCAGCTCACCGGACAGACATCAGCCCCAGCATTTT. Protein sequence: CASSPDRHQPQHF.

This clonotype came up a few times. This chain joins TRBV20-1 and TRBJ2-3; TRBD2 aligns across 8 bases. Trimming cost V 1 base and J 0 bases; bases outside gene matches: 12. Germline CDR1 and CDR2: DFQATT and SNEGSKA (reference sequence). This CDR3 has 18 amino acids. In DNA, the CDR3 is TGCAGTGCTAGAGGAGGGGCGGGAGGCAAAGATAGCACAGATACGCAGTATTTT. Translated: CSARGGAGGKDSTDTQYF.

This chain joins TRBV4-1 and TRBJ2-7; TRBD2 matches at 8 bases. This CDR3 comprises 16 residues. J lost 7 bases, V lost 0 bases, and 11 bases had no gene match. From germline, CDR1 is MGHRA and CDR2 YSYEKL. This CDR3 is CASSQDLQRGYNEQYF. As DNA, the CDR3 is TGCGCCAGCAGCCAAGATCTCCAGCGGGGGTACAATGAGCAGTACTTC.

The genes are TRBV7-2 and TRBJ2-3; 7 bases fit TRBD2. The CDR3 runs to 16 residues. Trimming removed 3 bases from V and 8 bases from J; junction bases left unmatched: 14. The germline CDR1 and CDR2 sequences are SGHTA and FQGNSA. The CDR3 DNA follows: TGTGCCAGCAGCTTCTTGAAGCGGGGCGTCGGTGGTACGCAGTATTTT. Translation: CASSFLKRGVGGTQYF.

This chain joins TRBV20-1 and TRBJ2-1; D possibly corresponds to TRBD1 (8 bases). Germline V lookup: CDR1 DFQATT, CDR2 SNEGSKA (reference sequence). V gave up 6 bases and J gave up 5 bases, with 17 bases separating them. This CDR3 has 14 amino acids. The CDR3 bases are TGCAGTGCCAGGGGGCTAGCGGAAGACAATGAGCAGTTCTTC. Its protein is CSARGLAEDNEQFF.

This clonotype was seen a handful of times. This chain uses TRBV6-1 with TRBJ2-5; D gene ambiguous. This CDR3 region has 14 residues. V was shortened by 2 bases and J by 3 bases, with 10 bases between the two germline ends. CDR1 MNHNS and CDR2 SASEGT come from the germline V gene. CDR3 nucleotide sequence: TGTGCCAGCAGTGAACTCGGCGGAAAAGAGACCCAGTACTTC. Translated, it gives CASSELGGKETQYF.

The sample holds a few counts of this clonotype. This chain uses TRBV20-1 with TRBJ2-1, with D perhaps matching TRBD1 (6 bases). CDR3 length equals 15 residues. Germline V gives CDR1 DFQATT, CDR2 SNEGSKA (reference sequence). With 2 bases removed from V and 2 bases from J, the gap between germline ends came to 13 bases. The CDR3 region is CSARSLGGPYNEQFF. For the CDR3, the DNA is TGCAGTGCTAGATCCCTTGGGGGCCCCTACAATGAGCAGTTCTTC.

The J gene is TRBJ1-4, the V gene TRBV9, with D unresolved. Germline CDR1 and CDR2: SGDLS and YYNGEE. The length of the CDR3 is 13 residues. The V and J ends lost 2 bases and 1 base respectively, with 3 bases between them. The CDR3: CASSVETNEKLFF. For the CDR3, the DNA is TGTGCCAGCAGCGTTGAAACTAATGAAAAACTGTTTTTT.

This clonotype has more than one count but fewer than ten. The chain recombines TRBV11-2 with TRBJ2-7; 8 bases match TRBD1. V lost 1 base and J lost 4; bases outside the gene matches: 12. The CDR3 totals 17 residues. In germline, CDR1 is SGHAT, CDR2 FQNNGV. The CDR3 loop is CASSLGGLGQVGYEQYF. Written as DNA, the CDR3 is TGTGCCAGCAGCTTAGGCGGCTTGGGACAGGTCGGGTACGAGCAGTACTTC.

J is TRBJ2-7 and V is TRBV3-1; 9 bases are shared with TRBD2. The V segment lost 8 bases and the J segment 2 bases; nucleotides outside the gene matches: 4. Germline assignment: CDR1 LGHDT and CDR2 YNNKEL (reference sequence). The CDR3 runs to 13 residues. The CDR3 loop is CASGGGAPYEQYF. CDR3 bases: TGTGCCAGCGGCGGGGGGGCTCCCTACGAGCAGTACTTC.

With regard to this clonotype: A much larger clone differs by one base, so this may be a read error. The genes are TRBV5-1 and TRBJ2-3; D possibly corresponds to TRBD2 (5 bases). The CDR3 consists of 13 residues. Germline V gene data show CDR1 as SGHRS and CDR2 as YFSETQ. The CDR3 sequence: CVSSLERADTQYF. The CDR3 DNA reads as TGCGTCAGCAGCTTGGAGAGGGCAGATACGCAGTATTTT.